The 15 T cell receptor beta chains below come from one sample, sequenced in a study of tumor and adjacent non-tumor tissue in lung cancer. The template was RNA from unsorted bulk tissue. Three rounds of nested PCR, following a modified ARM-PCR protocol, produced the TCRbeta library. TCRdb itself ran the multiplex PCR reads through MiXCR, one entry per CDR3 protein. The sample holds approximately 65,000 distinct CDR3 sequences, almost 60% seen once. Sequenced input: lung tumor tissue. These receptors were obtained from a man aged 45 to 65 with non-small cell lung cancer.

This clonotype has ten or more counts. The chain carries TRBV6-5 and TRBJ1-6; D perhaps matches TRBD1 (5 bases). Germline V gene data show CDR1 as MNHEY and CDR2 as SVGAGI. V gave up 2 bases and J gave up 5 bases, with 19 bases separating them. There are 18 residues in the CDR3. CDR3 bases: TGTGCCAGCAGTTACGGGGGTTATGGGGAGGGAAATAATTCACCCCTCCACTTT. Encoded protein: CASSYGGYGEGNNSPLHF.

V is TRBV6-5 and J is TRBJ2-3, with D possibly TRBD2 on 6 matching bases. Germline-derived CDR1 and CDR2 are MNHEY and SVGAGI. Trimming left V 5 bases short and J 0 bases short, with 12 bases between. CDR3 length: 15 residues. Written as DNA, the CDR3 is TGTGCCAGCAGTCAACGGCGGGGCAGCACAGATACGCAGTATTTT. Its translation: CASSQRRGSTDTQYF.

In the case of this clonotype: A read error may explain this, as a much larger clone is one base away. The genes are TRBV7-9 and TRBJ2-7; 7 bases are a match to TRBD1. The CDR3 sequence is 12 residues long. CDR1 and CDR2 (germline): SEHNR, FQNEAQ (reference sequence). The V gene end was trimmed by 8 bases and the J gene end by 4 bases; junction bases not matched to a gene: 5. CDR3 bases: TGTGCCAGCTGCTCACAGGGGTACGAGCAGTACTTC. Its protein is CASCSQGYEQYF.

Regarding this clonotype: A much bigger clone sits one base away, suggesting this may be a read error. The chain employs TRBV6-6 and TRBJ2-3; maybe TRBD2 (5 bases). This CDR3 spans 11 amino acids. The germline CDR1 and CDR2 sequences are MNHNY and SVGAGI (reference sequence). V gave up 10 bases and J gave up 4 bases, with 9 bases separating them. The CDR3, as DNA: TGTGCCAACCTCGGGGCAGATACGCAGTATTTT. Protein product: CANLGADTQYF.

This sequence joins TRBV20-1 and TRBJ1-4; unclear D gene. Trimming shortened V by 2 bases and J by 4 bases, and 11 bases separated the two germline ends. CDR1 and CDR2 (germline): DFQATT, SNEGSKA (reference sequence). The CDR3 spans 14 residues. For the CDR3, the DNA is TGCAGTGCTAGAAGTGGAGCCCATAATGAAAAACTGTTTTTT. Translating it yields CSARSGAHNEKLFF.

Notes on this clonotype: With a much larger clone just one base away, this may be a read error. V and J are TRBV5-1 and TRBJ1-5; D uncertain. Germline loops: CDR1 SGHRS, CDR2 YFSETQ. There are 15 residues in the CDR3. Between the trimmed V and J ends, which lost 3 bases and 0 bases, there was a span of 10 bases. CDR3 nucleotides: TGCGCCAGCAGCTCGGCTGGGAATAGCAATCAGCCCCAGCATTTT. As protein: CASSSAGNSNQPQHF.

As concerns this clonotype: One end of the junction fails to match germline, which may point to a read error. The chain links TRBV6-5 to TRBJ1-1; TRBD1 is a possible D gene (5 bases). The CDR3 is made up of 13 amino acids. Germline loops: CDR1 MNHEY, CDR2 SVGAGI. The CDR3 loop reads CVSCYGGDAEAFF. In DNA form, the CDR3 reads TGTGTCAGCTGTTACGGAGGGGACGCTGAAGCTTTCTTT.

A word on this clonotype: One end of the junction does not line up with germline, which may come from a read error. The J gene is TRBJ2-3, the V gene TRBV5-1; 7 nucleotides agree with TRBD1. In germline, CDR1 is SGHRS, CDR2 YFSETQ. The CDR3 sequence is 14 residues long. The CDR3 spells CASSYGQDTDTHYF. The DNA of the CDR3 is TGCGCCAGCAGCTACGGACAGGACACAGATACGCACTATTTT.

The chain has TRBV6-1 and TRBJ2-3, with TRBD1 matching 8 bases. The CDR3 covers 15 residues. Germline CDR1 reads MNHNS; CDR2 reads SASEGT. The V and J ends lost 1 base and 11 bases, in that order; junction bases with no gene match: 11. CDR3 sequence (DNA): TGTGCCAGCAGTGAAGGTAACAGGGGGACATATAGGCAGTATTTT. This translates into CASSEGNRGTYRQYF.

To note about this clonotype: This may come from a read error, since a much larger clone is one base off. The V call is TRBV11-2, the J call TRBJ2-5, with D tentatively TRBD1 or TRBD2 (5 bases each). This CDR3 is 14 amino acids long. The germline V gene has CDR1 SGHAT and CDR2 FQNNGV. CDR3 protein: CASSLSGGLETQCF. The CDR3 DNA sequence: TGTGCCAGCAGCTTATCTGGGGGTTTGGAGACCCAGTGCTTC.

For this clonotype: One base away lies a much larger clone, so this may be a sequencing read error. The genes are TRBV10-3 and TRBJ2-5; unclear D gene. Trimming cost V 8 bases and J 2 bases, with 12 bases left between them. Germline assignment: CDR1 ENHRY and CDR2 SYGVKD. The CDR3 is 13 residues long. CDR3 region: CAIGLGSQETQYF. CDR3 bases: TGTGCCATCGGCCTAGGATCACAAGAGACCCAGTACTTC.

This clonotype was found once. One junction end does not reproduce the germline sequence, and a read error may be involved. The chain couples TRBV6-2 or TRBV6-3 to TRBJ1-5; D not resolved. This CDR3 comprises 15 residues. Germline assignment: CDR1 MNHEY and CDR2 SVGEGT. CDR3 sequence (DNA): TGTGCCAGCAGAGAGATGCGGTCCTACAATCAGCCCCAACATTTT. This translates into CASREMRSYNQPQHF.

The chain employs TRBV28 and TRBJ2-7; tentative D call: TRBD2 (5 bases). CDR3 length equals 13 residues. V gave up 2 bases and J gave up 0 bases, with 5 bases separating them. Germline V gene sequence: CDR1 MDHEN, CDR2 SYDVKM. In nucleotides, the CDR3 is TGTGCCAGCAGTTTAGGGAGCTCCTACGAGCAGTACTTC. Its translation is CASSLGSSYEQYF.

As concerns this clonotype: It may be a read error: a sequence one base away is much more abundant. The chain links TRBV5-6 to TRBJ2-1; D gene uncertain. V lost 3 bases, J lost 3 bases, and 16 bases lay in between. Germline V lookup: CDR1 SGHDT, CDR2 YYEEEE. This CDR3 region has 16 residues. The CDR3 DNA is TGTGCCAGCAGCTCCTCTCCAGTGGAGATCTACAATGAGCAGTTCTTC. Translation gives CASSSSPVEIYNEQFF.

The chain is built from TRBV20-1 and TRBJ1-1; D not certain. V lost 1 base and J 8 bases, leaving 17 bases between the germline ends. This CDR3 contains 14 residues. Germline V lookup: CDR1 DFQATT, CDR2 SNEGSKA (reference sequence). Here the CDR3 reads CSARVQSGQTEAFF. CDR3 in DNA: TGCAGTGCTAGAGTACAAAGTGGCCAAACGGAAGCTTTCTTT.